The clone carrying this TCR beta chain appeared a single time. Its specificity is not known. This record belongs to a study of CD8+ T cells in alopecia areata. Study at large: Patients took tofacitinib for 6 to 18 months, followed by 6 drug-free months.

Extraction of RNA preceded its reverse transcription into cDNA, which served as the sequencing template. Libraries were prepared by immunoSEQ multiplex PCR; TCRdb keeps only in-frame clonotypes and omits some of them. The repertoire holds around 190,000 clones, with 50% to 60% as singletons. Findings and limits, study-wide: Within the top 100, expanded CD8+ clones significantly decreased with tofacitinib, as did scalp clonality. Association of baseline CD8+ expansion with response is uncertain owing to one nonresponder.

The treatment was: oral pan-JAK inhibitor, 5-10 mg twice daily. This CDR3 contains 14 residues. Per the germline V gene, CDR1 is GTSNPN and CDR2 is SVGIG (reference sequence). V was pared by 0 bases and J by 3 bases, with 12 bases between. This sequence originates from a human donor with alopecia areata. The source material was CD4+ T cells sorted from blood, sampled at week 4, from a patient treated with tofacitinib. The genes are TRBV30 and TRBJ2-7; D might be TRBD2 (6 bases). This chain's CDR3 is CAWSVSGMNYEQYF. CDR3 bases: TGTGCCTGGAGTGTTAGCGGAATGAACTACGAGCAGTACTTC. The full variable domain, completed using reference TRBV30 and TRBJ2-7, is SQTIHQWPATLVQPVGSPLSLECTVEGTSNPNLYWYRQAAGRGLQLLFYSVGIGQISSEVPQNLSASRPQDRQFILSSKKLLLSDSGFYLCAWSVSGMNYEQYFGPGTRLTVT.